These 10 T cell receptor beta chains were sequenced from one sample in a study of long-term antiretroviral therapy in people with HIV. Version v3.0 of the immunoSEQ assay was performed at survey level. Clones were read by immunoSEQ multiplex PCR, and TCRdb kept only the in-frame ones, dropping some. Among about 20,000 clones, more than 65% were seen once, and the ten largest hold about 10%. This sample comprised unsorted PBMCs, obtained about 2.5 years after starting antiretroviral therapy. Every receptor here comes from a man aged 40-49 years with HIV.

This chain links TRBV11-2 with TRBJ2-2, with TRBD1 identical over 9 bases. Trimming at V came to 4 bases and at J to 6 bases, leaving 6 bases not matched to a gene. Germline CDR1 SGHAT, CDR2 FQNNGV. The CDR3 has 15 residues. The CDR3 loop reads CASSWDRESAGELFF. The CDR3 DNA reads TGTGCCAGCAGCTGGGACAGGGAATCGGCCGGGGAGCTGTTTTTT.

The chain combines TRBV11-2 with TRBJ2-1; 12 bases match TRBD2. The V segment lost 6 bases and the J segment 5 bases; nucleotides outside the gene matches: 5. Looked up from germline, CDR1 is SGHAT and CDR2 is FQNNGV. This CDR3 spans 15 amino acids. The CDR3 is CASRRGLAGNNEQFF. The CDR3 region has the DNA TGTGCCAGCAGACGAGGACTAGCGGGAAACAATGAGCAGTTCTTC. Full variable domain (rest looked up from reference TRBV11-2 and TRBJ2-1): EAGVAQSPRYKIIEKRQSVAFWCNPISGHATLYWYQQILGQGPKLLIQFQNNGVVDDSQLPKDRFSAERLKGVDSTLKIQPAKLEDSAVYLCASRRGLAGNNEQFFGPGTRLTVL.

This clone appeared a single time. The chain is built from TRBV5-1 and TRBJ2-1, with TRBD1 identical over 11 bases. The CDR3 runs 15 residues. J lost 8 bases, V lost 4 bases, and 8 bases had no gene match. Germline loops: CDR1 SGHRS, CDR2 YFSETQ. CDR3 amino acids: CASSRTGGSKDEQFF. The CDR3 region has the DNA TGCGCCAGCAGCCGGACAGGGGGCTCCAAGGATGAGCAGTTCTTC.

This clone was seen more than once but under ten times. The J gene is TRBJ2-2, the V gene TRBV9, with 7 bases identical to TRBD2. The CDR3 is made up of 15 amino acids. Germline CDR1 is SGDLS and CDR2 is YYNGEE. The V gene end was trimmed by 0 bases and the J gene end by 7 bases; junction bases not matched to a gene: 6. The CDR3 loop reads CASSVVASGDGELFF. The CDR3 DNA sequence: TGTGCCAGCAGCGTAGTTGCTAGCGGTGACGGGGAGCTGTTTTTT.

The chain uses TRBV11-2 and TRBJ1-1; TRBD1 matches 8 bases. CDR1 is SGHAT, CDR2 FQNNGV, per germline. The CDR3 covers 16 residues. V lost 5 bases, J lost 0 bases, and 8 bases stayed unmatched. DNA of the CDR3: TGTGCCAGCAGCCCCAGGACAGGGCGTATGAACACTGAAGCTTTCTTT. Protein sequence: CASSPRTGRMNTEAFF.

This clone was recorded once. The V and J genes are TRBV28 and TRBJ1-2; TRBD1 agrees at 7 bases. This CDR3 has 16 amino acids. The germline V gene encodes CDR1 MDHEN and CDR2 SYDVKM. V shed 1 base and J 1 base; nucleotides not matched to a gene: 6. This CDR3 reads CASSLSSGQFNYGYTF. The CDR3 DNA sequence: TGTGCCAGCAGTTTATCCTCGGGACAGTTTAACTATGGCTACACCTTC.

This chain joins TRBV5-1 and TRBJ2-2; 9 nucleotides align to TRBD1. Per the germline V gene, CDR1 is SGHRS and CDR2 is YFSETQ. V trimming: 0 bases; J trimming: 1 base; junction bases outside the gene matches: 4. This CDR3 contains 17 residues. CDR3 residues: CASSLAGTGLNTGELFF. CDR3 nucleotide sequence: TGCGCCAGCAGCTTGGCCGGGACAGGGTTGAACACCGGGGAGCTGTTTTTT.

The V and J genes are TRBV25-1 and TRBJ2-5; D possibly corresponds to TRBD1 (5 bases). The germline V gene has CDR1 MGHDK and CDR2 SYGVNS. Between the trimmed V and J ends, which lost 0 bases and 4 bases, there was a span of 12 bases. The CDR3 runs to 15 residues. In DNA, the CDR3 is TGTGCCAGCAGTGAATATGGGGTTGGGGCAGAGACCCAGTACTTC. Translated: CASSEYGVGAETQYF.

The chain is built from TRBV10-2 and TRBJ2-7; D perhaps matches TRBD2 (7 bases). This CDR3 region has 13 residues. Trimming shortened V by 6 bases and J by 6 bases, and 15 bases separated the two germline ends. Germline V gene lookup returns CDR1 WSHSY and CDR2 SAAADI. The CDR3 loop is CASSRGGGFEQYF. The DNA of the CDR3 is TGCGCCAGCAGCCGGGGAGGGGGTTTCGAGCAGTACTTC.

This rearrangement joins TRBV5-6 to TRBJ2-1; TRBD2 matches at 8 bases. The CDR3 extends over 12 amino acids. Germline values: CDR1 SGHDT, CDR2 YYEEEE. Germline trimming cut 5 bases from V and 9 bases from J; bases unmatched to any gene: 4. The CDR3: CASRGLGVEQFF. The CDR3 DNA follows: TGTGCCAGCAGGGGACTAGGGGTTGAGCAGTTCTTC.